Each of the 32 T cell receptor beta chains below was sequenced from the same sample in a study of tumor and adjacent non-tumor tissue in lung cancer. The library came from three nested PCR rounds adapted from ARM-PCR protocols. Each CDR3 protein is one row after TCRdb ran MiXCR on the multiplex PCR reads. The sample carries approximately 140,000 distinct CDR3 sequences, around 65% recorded once. This sample's RNA came from whole unsorted tissue. The specimen was lung tumor tissue. All receptors derive from a man in his 60s with small cell lung cancer.

In its sample, this clonotype is medium-sized (0.01 to 0.1%). The V call is TRBV20-1, the J call TRBJ2-3; D unresolved. V lost 0 bases, J lost 5 bases, and 6 bases lay in between. Germline V gene sequence: CDR1 DFQATT, CDR2 SNEGSKA (reference sequence). The CDR3 runs to 12 residues. The CDR3 bases are TGCAGTGCTAGAGATTTGGGAGATACGCAGTATTTT. Its protein product is CSARDLGDTQYF.

Concerning this clonotype itself: This CDR3 fails to terminate in the conserved phenylalanine or tryptophan, so it likely reflects a read error. This chain links TRBV5-4 with TRBJ2-5; D not resolved. The CDR3 extends over 13 amino acids. V shed 8 bases and J shed 2 bases, with 13 bases lying between them. Germline-derived CDR1 and CDR2 are SGHNT and YYREEE (reference sequence). The CDR3 region has the DNA TGTGCCAGTAGCAATGGAGAGCAAGAGACCCAGTACCTC. Its protein is CASSNGEQETQYL.

In regard to this clonotype: Germline is not matched at one junction end, which may reflect a read error. The chain recombines TRBV20-1 with TRBJ2-1; D gene unclear. Germline CDR1 DFQATT, CDR2 SNEGSKA (reference sequence). This CDR3 has 14 residues. CDR3 DNA: TGCAGTGCTAGAGCCTTAATGGGCTACAATGAGCAATTCTTC. Translated, it gives CSARALMGYNEQFF.

This clonotype was counted ten times or more. The rearrangement joins TRBV20-1 to TRBJ2-1, with 9 bases aligning to TRBD2. The CDR3 is made up of 15 amino acids. Trimming cost V 3 bases and J 7 bases; bases outside gene matches: 10. From germline, CDR1 is DFQATT and CDR2 SNEGSKA (reference sequence). DNA for the CDR3: TGCAGTGCTAGGGGGGCTAGCGGGAAGGAAAATGAGCAGTTCTTC. Encoded protein: CSARGASGKENEQFF.

Note on this clonotype: This sequence may be a read error, since a much larger clone differs from it by one base. J is TRBJ1-1 and V is TRBV5-6, with D unresolved. This CDR3 spans 12 amino acids. Germline-derived CDR1 and CDR2 are SGHDT and YYEEEE. Trimming pared 4 bases from V and 9 bases from J, leaving 13 bases between. CDR3 amino acids: CASSPTDAQAFF. CDR3 bases: TGTGCCAGCAGCCCGACGGACGCCCAAGCTTTCTTT.

Details on this clonotype: No conserved phenylalanine or tryptophan ends this CDR3, so it is likely a read error. The chain couples TRBV4-1 to TRBJ1-4; D might be TRBD1 (6 bases). V lost 7 bases and J 8 bases, leaving 20 bases between the germline ends. There are 15 residues in the CDR3. Germline CDR1 reads MGHRA; CDR2 reads YSYEKL. The CDR3: CASTGQARNREKLFL. The CDR3 DNA reads TGCGCCAGCACGGGACAAGCTAGAAATAGGGAAAAACTGTTTCTT.

This clonotype came up a few times. The junction does not match germline at one end; this may be a read error. The DNA for the CDR3 is TGTGCCAGCAGGAACCTAGCGGAGGGAAGAGAGGCCCAGTACTTC. Protein: CASRNLAEGREAQYF. This chain uses TRBV6-5 with TRBJ2-5; 7 bases agree with TRBD2. Germline V gives CDR1 MNHEY, CDR2 SVGAGI. The CDR3 consists of 15 residues.

To note about this clonotype: This could be a read error, since a much larger clone is one nucleotide away. The chain recombines TRBV29-1 with TRBJ2-5; D is ambiguous. This CDR3 region has 12 residues. In germline, CDR1 is SQVTM, CDR2 ANQGSEA. The ends were cut back, 7 bases at V and 4 bases at J, with 13 bases in the middle. In DNA form, the CDR3 reads TGCAGCGCCACTACCTTTGGAGAGACCCAGTACTTC. This encodes CSATTFGETQYF.

In the case of this clonotype: The missing conserved phenylalanine or tryptophan at the end of this CDR3 makes a read error likely. The chain uses TRBV5-4 and TRBJ2-3; 11 bases line up with TRBD2. Trimming at V came to 1 base and at J to 8 bases, leaving 6 bases not matched to a gene. Germline-derived CDR1 and CDR2 are SGHNT and YYREEE (reference sequence). CDR3 length equals 15 residues. The CDR3 region has the DNA TGTGCCAGCAGCTTGAGTAGCGGGAGGGCCGGTACGCAGTATTCT. Translating gives CASSLSSGRAGTQYS.

J is TRBJ2-1 and V is TRBV20-1; 13 bases are a match to TRBD2. This CDR3 contains 16 residues. The V segment lost 3 bases and the J segment 3 bases; nucleotides outside the gene matches: 5. Germline V gene sequence: CDR1 DFQATT, CDR2 SNEGSKA (reference sequence). CDR3 coding DNA: TGCAGTGCTAGTCAACTAGCGGGAGGGGGCTACAATGAGCAGTTCTTC. It codes for CSASQLAGGGYNEQFF.

This clonotype was counted at least ten times. The V call is TRBV20-1, the J call TRBJ2-3; D remains ambiguous. Per germline, CDR1 DFQATT and CDR2 SNEGSKA (reference sequence). The V and J ends lost 2 bases and 0 bases respectively, with 12 bases between them. The CDR3 is 15 amino acids. CDR3 sequence reads: CSARTTHVSTDTQYF. CDR3 nucleotide sequence: TGCAGTGCTAGAACGACCCACGTTAGCACAGATACGCAGTATTTT.

V gene TRBV10-2 combines with J gene TRBJ2-7, with a weak D call TRBD2 (5 bases). CDR3 length: 11 amino acids. Germline lookup yields CDR1 WSHSY and CDR2 SAAADI. CDR3 sequence (DNA): TGCTCCAACAGCGGCTCCTACGAGCAGTACTTC. This translates into CSNSGSYEQYF.

This sequence joins TRBV6-1 and TRBJ1-5; no firm D call. The germline V gene encodes CDR1 MNHNS and CDR2 SASEGT. Trimming left V 10 bases short and J 0 bases short, with 22 bases between. This CDR3 comprises 17 residues. The CDR3 loop is CATIHGRHSYSNQPQHF. CDR3 sequence (DNA): TGTGCCACCATCCACGGGAGACACTCGTATAGCAATCAGCCCCAGCATTTT.

The rearrangement links TRBV29-1 to TRBJ2-1; D is undetermined. This CDR3 comprises 10 residues. CDR1 is SQVTM, CDR2 ANQGSEA, per germline. Trimming took off 3 bases at V and 10 bases at J, with 7 bases between the two ends. Here the CDR3 DNA reads TGCAGCGTTGACGTGTCCGAGCAGTTCTTC. Its translation is CSVDVSEQFF.

Regarding this clonotype: One junction end disagrees with the germline gene, perhaps due to a read error. This rearrangement joins TRBV11-3 to TRBJ1-1, with a weak D call TRBD1 (5 bases). CDR3 length equals 15 residues. Per germline, CDR1 SGHNT and CDR2 YENEEA. The CDR3 nucleotides are TGTGCCAACAGCCGCGACAGAAACACTAACACTGAAGCTTTCTTT. This sequence encodes CANSRDRNTNTEAFF.

This chain uses TRBV29-1 with TRBJ1-2; no definite D call. Germline values: CDR1 SQVTM, CDR2 ANQGSEA. V lost 4 bases and J lost 4, with 16 bases in between. This CDR3 is 14 amino acids long. CDR3 sequence reads: CSVASAGIGYGYTF. DNA of the CDR3: TGCAGCGTTGCCAGTGCGGGCATAGGCTATGGCTACACCTTC.

This sequence joins TRBV11-2 and TRBJ2-7; 11 positions match TRBD2. Germline V gives CDR1 SGHAT, CDR2 FQNNGV. The J segment lost 10 bases and the V segment lost 4 bases, leaving 9 bases of the junction unmatched. The CDR3 has 14 amino acids. Here the CDR3 reads CASSYTSGGGEQYF. CDR3 DNA sequence: TGTGCCAGCAGCTATACTAGCGGGGGTGGTGAACAGTACTTC.

This clonotype was observed a handful of times. The chain carries TRBV20-1 and TRBJ2-3, with D possibly being TRBD2 (5 bases). Germline CDR1 and CDR2: DFQATT and SNEGSKA (reference sequence). Trimming removed 6 bases from V and 4 bases from J, with 23 bases in between. The CDR3 totals 16 residues. The DNA for the CDR3 is TGCAGTGCACGATCAAGTGGGAGTGGGGTCCCAGATACGCAGTATTTT. Translating it yields CSARSSGSGVPDTQYF.

About this clonotype itself: Likely a read error: the CDR3 ends without its conserved phenylalanine or tryptophan. The chain is built from TRBV4-2 and TRBJ1-4; D unclear. The CDR3 has 11 amino acids. CDR1 is LGHNA, CDR2 YNFKEQ, per germline. The CDR3 DNA sequence: TGTGCCAGCAACCAAGTTGAAAAACTGTTTTCT. Its protein product is CASNQVEKLFS.

To note about this clonotype: At one end the junction does not follow the germline gene, possibly because of a read error. This chain links TRBV20-1 with TRBJ2-5; D unresolved. The CDR3 covers 13 residues. Germline V gives CDR1 DFQATT, CDR2 SNEGSKA (reference sequence). Here the CDR3 reads CSAMNGIKETQYF. Here the CDR3 DNA reads TGCAGTGCTATGAATGGGATTAAAGAGACACAGTACTTC.

This chain uses TRBV20-1 with TRBJ2-7, with 7 bases matching TRBD1. Germline V gene lookup returns CDR1 DFQATT and CDR2 SNEGSKA (reference sequence). With 3 bases clipped from V and 1 base from J, the junction kept 0 bases outside the gene matches. The CDR3 has 12 amino acids. CDR3 residues: CSARDRSYEQYF. Written as DNA, the CDR3 is TGCAGTGCTAGGGACAGGTCCTACGAGCAGTACTTC.

This clonotype was recorded a few times. This sequence joins TRBV4-1 and TRBJ1-1; D unclear. The CDR3 is 13 residues long. Germline CDR1 reads MGHRA; CDR2 reads YSYEKL. The V and J ends lost 4 bases and 3 bases respectively, with 9 bases between them. The CDR3 nucleotides are TGCGCCAGCAGCCTCGACATGGACACTGAAGCTTTCTTT. It specifies CASSLDMDTEAFF.

On this clonotype: This may be a read error: a much more frequent sequence differs by one nucleotide. The chain combines TRBV5-1 with TRBJ2-2; the D gene is possibly TRBD2 (5 bases). Germline assignment: CDR1 SGHRS and CDR2 YFSETQ. There are 15 residues in the CDR3. CDR3: CASSLELRNTGELLF. For the CDR3, the DNA is TGCGCCAGCAGCTTGGAACTTCGGAACACCGGGGAGCTGTTATTT.

This chain joins TRBV12-3 or TRBV12-4 and TRBJ1-1; 7 bases fit TRBD1. This CDR3 comprises 16 residues. Losses at the gene ends were 5 bases for V and 0 bases for J; bases not matched to a gene: 9. The CDR3 loop is CASSRILGGVNTEAFF. The CDR3 DNA sequence: TGTGCCAGCAGTCGGATCCTAGGGGGCGTGAACACTGAAGCTTTCTTT.

The CDR3 sequence is CASSPKGLVGTGELFF. The CDR3 nucleotides are TGTGCCAGCAGCCCAAAGGGGCTAGTAGGCACCGGGGAGCTGTTTTTT. The chain recombines TRBV6-6 with TRBJ2-2, with D perhaps TRBD1 (5 bases). This CDR3 has 16 residues. Trimming shortened V by 6 bases and J by 4 bases, and 18 bases separated the two germline ends. Germline V lookup: CDR1 MNHNY, CDR2 SVGAGI (reference sequence).

This clonotype was detected many times. The chain recombines TRBV12-3 or TRBV12-4 with TRBJ1-2, with 7 bases matching TRBD1. The CDR3 extends over 12 amino acids. V shed 5 bases, J shed 8 bases, and the junction held 5 bases outside the gene matches. The CDR3 here is CASSRTGHGYTF. The CDR3 region has the DNA TGTGCCAGCAGTAGGACAGGTCACGGCTACACCTTC.

As to this clonotype: A clone one base away is much larger, so this may be a read error. This sequence joins TRBV6-6 and TRBJ1-2; D ambiguous. Germline loops: CDR1 MNHNY, CDR2 SVGAGI (reference sequence). The CDR3 runs 12 residues. Trimming removed 10 bases from V and 4 bases from J, with 13 bases in between. This CDR3 reads CANTRGAYGYTF. CDR3 sequence (DNA): TGTGCCAACACCCGAGGAGCCTATGGCTACACCTTC.

This clonotype was seen repeatedly, ten times or more. The chain is built from TRBV6-1 and TRBJ1-4, with TRBD1 matching 9 bases. Trimming cost V 4 bases and J 6 bases; bases outside gene matches: 3. The CDR3 extends over 14 amino acids. Germline loops: CDR1 MNHNS, CDR2 SASEGT. The CDR3 DNA sequence: TGTGCCAGCAGTGTCGGGACAGGGTATGAAAAACTGTTTTTT. This sequence encodes CASSVGTGYEKLFF.

For this clonotype: This may stem from a read error, because a much larger clone lies one nucleotide away. The chain is built from TRBV20-1 and TRBJ1-2, with 9 bases that match TRBD1. Germline-derived CDR1 and CDR2 are DFQATT and SNEGSKA (reference sequence). The CDR3 sequence is 15 residues long. DNA for the CDR3: TGCAGTGCTAGACCGGGACAGGGTATGGGCTATGGCTACATCTTC. Translated, it gives CSARPGQGMGYGYIF.

This clonotype is judged medium-sized. V is TRBV11-3 and J is TRBJ2-3; D is uncertain. Trimming removed 6 bases from V and 3 bases from J, with 4 bases in between. The length of the CDR3 is 11 residues. Germline lookup yields CDR1 SGHNT and CDR2 YENEEA. The DNA of the CDR3 is TGTGCCAGCAGGCGGACAGATACGCAGTATTTT. Translating gives CASRRTDTQYF.

This clonotype was seen a handful of times. The missing conserved phenylalanine or tryptophan at the end of this CDR3 makes a read error likely. The gene calls are TRBV12-3 or TRBV12-4 and TRBJ2-5; D unclear. The CDR3 contains 14 residues. The V gene lost 1 base and the J gene lost 3 bases, with 9 bases spanning the gap. The CDR3 loop is CASSLVYTEETQYI. CDR3 nucleotides: TGTGCCAGCAGTTTAGTCTACACCGAAGAGACCCAGTACATC.

The sample holds a few counts of this clonotype. The junction differs from germline at one of its ends, possibly a read error. This rearrangement joins TRBV20-1 to TRBJ1-2; 7 bases match TRBD1. This CDR3 spans 14 amino acids. Germline lookup yields CDR1 DFQATT and CDR2 SNEGSKA (reference sequence). Written as DNA, the CDR3 is TGCAGTGCTCCTAGAGGAGGGGGCTTCTATGACTACACCTTC. This gives the protein CSAPRGGGFYDYTF.